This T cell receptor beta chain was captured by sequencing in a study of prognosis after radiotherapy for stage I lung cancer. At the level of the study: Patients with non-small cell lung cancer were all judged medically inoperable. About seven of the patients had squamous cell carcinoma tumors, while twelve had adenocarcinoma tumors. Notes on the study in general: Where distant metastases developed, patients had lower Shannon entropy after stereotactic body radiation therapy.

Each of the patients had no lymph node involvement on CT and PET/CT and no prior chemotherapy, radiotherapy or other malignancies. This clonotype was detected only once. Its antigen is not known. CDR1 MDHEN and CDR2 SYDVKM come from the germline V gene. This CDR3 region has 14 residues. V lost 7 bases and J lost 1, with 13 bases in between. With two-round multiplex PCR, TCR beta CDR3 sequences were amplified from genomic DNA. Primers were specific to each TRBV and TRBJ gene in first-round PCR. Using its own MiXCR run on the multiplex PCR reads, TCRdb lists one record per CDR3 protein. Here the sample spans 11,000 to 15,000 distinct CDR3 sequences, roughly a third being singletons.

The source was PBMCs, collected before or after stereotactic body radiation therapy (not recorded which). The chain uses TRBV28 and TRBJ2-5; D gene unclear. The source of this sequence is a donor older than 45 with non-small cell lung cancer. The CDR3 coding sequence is TGTGCCAGCAATCCGGGTGGCATCCAAGAGACCCAGTACTTC. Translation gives CASNPGGIQETQYF. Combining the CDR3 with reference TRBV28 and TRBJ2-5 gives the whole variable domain DVKVTQSSRYLVKRTGEKVFLECVQDMDHENMFWYRQDPGLGLRLIYFSYDVKMKEKGDIPEGYSVSREKKERFSLILESASTNQTSMYLCASNPGGIQETQYFGPGTRLLVL.